Included here is one T cell receptor beta chain sequence, with context. There is no known antigen for this receptor. No clone much larger than this one lies a single base away; base qualities are absent. The sample's treatment or condition, from its label and the paper: preoperative locoregional IRX-2 cytokine immunotherapy. The samples were obtained from a phase Ib study that tested preoperative, locoregional IRX-2 cytokine immunotherapy meant to prime immune responses. Before surgery, IRX-2 was given to the donors, who were patients with early-stage breast cancer. The V end loses 5 bases and the J end loses 7 bases, and a stretch of 18 bases separates them. The CDR3 contains 16 residues, cysteine and phenylalanine counted. Only CDR3 DNA remains: 48 bases, in frame from the first base. The germline V gene encodes CDR1 SGHVT and CDR2 SQSDAQ. Library prep was done by the immunoSEQ multiplex PCR assay. Held by TCRdb, this immuneACCESS table contains in-frame sequences only and omits some clones. Under half of the omission traces to an unresolved V gene where checked; the cause of the rest is unknown. The sample table contains around 95,000 clones; only one count was recorded for roughly 89% of them. The top ten hold roughly 2% of the sample.

These data belong to a study of preoperative IRX-2 immunotherapy in early breast cancer (dated by TCRdb to about 2019). The source of this sequence is a human donor with breast cancer. The source material was tumor tissue, sampled after IRX-2 immunotherapy. The V and J segments used are TRBV7-4 and TRBJ1-6, with the D gene call left open. The sequence in DNA is TGTGCCAGCAGCCTGATCGGACGGAGCTCGAATTCACCCCTCCACTTT. Its coded protein is CASSLIGRSSNSPLHF. The full variable domain, with segments outside the CDR3 supplied by the reference TRBV7-4 and TRBJ1-6 proteins, appears as GAGVSQSPRYKVAKRGRDVALRCDSISGHVTLYWYRQTLGQGSEVLTYSQSDAQRDKSGRPSGRFSAERPERSVSTLKIQRTEQGDSAVYLCASSLIGRSSNSPLHFGNGTRLTVT.